The subject of this entry is one T cell receptor beta chain. The target antigen is unknown. The CDR3 is made up of 18 amino acids. The V gene end was trimmed by 3 bases and the J gene end by 2 bases; junction bases not matched to a gene: 8. Germline values: CDR1 LNHDA, CDR2 SQIVND (reference sequence). The data were taken from a study of shared clonotypes between healthy human individuals. Points from the study as a whole: Sequencing depth was expected to influence donor clonotype sharing.

The table came from immunoSEQ multiplex PCR; TCRdb's copy has only in-frame clones and leaves some out. This table holds about 2.4 million clones, 93% found once. Sample: naive CD4+ T cells from PBMCs. As to subset: CD45RA+ positively selected. The receptor was derived from a man younger than 35 in good health. Some clones in this sample may be carry-over from other donors' samples. This sequence joins TRBV19 and TRBJ2-2; 11 bases line up with TRBD2. Written as DNA, the CDR3 is TGTGCCAGTAGTATCTTGGGACTAGCGGTACCAAACACCGGGGAGCTGTTTTTT. Protein sequence: CASSILGLAVPNTGELFF.